These 18 T cell receptor beta chains were all obtained from the same sample, sequenced in a study of T cell changes during pregnancy in multiple sclerosis (dated by TCRdb to between 2018 and 2021). Library creation used the immunoSEQ multiplex PCR assay. TCRdb mirrors the immuneACCESS table, restricted to in-frame sequences. Some clones are absent from its copies; in checked studies, under half trace to an unresolved V gene, and the reason for the others is unknown. The sample table records 65,000 to 80,000 clones; 93% of these occur just once. Together, the top ten hold more than 2% of the sample. Sequencing was performed on peripheral blood, taken in the second trimester of pregnancy. The receptors come from a female donor with multiple sclerosis, enrolled in a pregnancy study.

This clone showed up just once. V is TRBV2 and J is TRBJ2-5, with TRBD2 matching 15 bases. The junction had 4 bases not matched to a gene; V was cut back by 3 bases and J by 5 bases. Germline-derived CDR1 and CDR2 are SNHLY and FYNNEI. This CDR3 is 16 amino acids long. The CDR3 region is CASSEGLAGGGETQYF. The DNA of the CDR3 is TGTGCCAGCAGTGAGGGACTAGCGGGGGGCGGGGAGACCCAGTACTTC.

The J gene is TRBJ2-2, the V gene TRBV30; 9 bases agree with TRBD1. The junction had 6 bases not matched to a gene; V was cut back by 2 bases and J by 8 bases. The CDR3 is made up of 14 amino acids. Germline values: CDR1 GTSNPN, CDR2 SVGIG (reference sequence). The CDR3 DNA reads as TGTGCCTGGAGTCCACAGGGGGCTGATGGGGAGCTGTTTTTT. This encodes CAWSPQGADGELFF.

J is TRBJ2-2 and V is TRBV10-3, with TRBD2 matching over 7 bases. The CDR3 runs to 15 residues. Germline V gene lookup returns CDR1 ENHRY and CDR2 SYGVKD. Unmatched junction bases numbered 6, after V lost 6 bases and J lost 2 bases. The CDR3 region is CAISLRDYNTGELFF. DNA of the CDR3: TGTGCCATCAGCCTCCGGGACTACAACACCGGGGAGCTGTTTTTT.

The gene calls are TRBV19 and TRBJ1-2; D gene ambiguous. The ends were cut back, 5 bases at V and 3 bases at J, with 10 bases in the middle. Germline CDR1 reads LNHDA; CDR2 reads SQIVND (reference sequence). The CDR3 is 13 residues long. The CDR3 region is CASSPDWYYGYTF. As DNA, the CDR3 is TGTGCCAGTAGTCCGGACTGGTACTATGGCTACACCTTC.

The V gene is TRBV6-1, the J gene TRBJ1-6; 7 bases match TRBD1. CDR3 length: 15 residues. The trim removed 4 bases at V and 5 bases at J, leaving 5 bases unmatched. The germline V gene has CDR1 MNHNS and CDR2 SASEGT. CDR3 residues: CASSVTGVNNSPLHF. DNA of the CDR3: TGTGCCAGCAGTGTTACAGGGGTGAATAATTCACCCCTCCACTTT.

The V call is TRBV27, the J call TRBJ1-2; D unresolved. The length of the CDR3 is 15 residues. V was clipped by 5 bases and J by 0 bases, with 13 bases between them. The germline gives CDR1 MNHEY, CDR2 SMNVEV (reference sequence). CDR3 protein: CASSVVGASNYGYTF. In DNA, the CDR3 is TGTGCCAGCAGTGTCGTGGGAGCCTCTAACTATGGCTACACCTTC.

This chain joins TRBV6-5 and TRBJ2-6; D unresolved. Trimming took 8 bases from V and 1 from J, leaving 12 bases between them. The germline V gene has CDR1 MNHEY and CDR2 SVGAGI. This CDR3 is built from 15 residues. CDR3 amino acids: CASSRGPSGANVLTF. Written as DNA, the CDR3 is TGTGCCAGCTCTAGAGGTCCTTCTGGGGCCAACGTCCTGACTTTC.

The gene calls are TRBV2 and TRBJ2-1, with a tentative D call TRBD2 (6 bases). V dropped 2 bases and J dropped 9 bases, with 20 bases sitting between them. The CDR3 sequence is 16 residues long. Germline V gives CDR1 SNHLY, CDR2 FYNNEI. For the CDR3, the DNA is TGTGCCAGCAGTGAAAGGCCCCGACTAGGAGTTGCTGAGCAGTTCTTC. It translates to CASSERPRLGVAEQFF.

The V gene is TRBV6-1, the J gene TRBJ1-2; no clear D gene. The germline V and J ends were trimmed by 10 bases and 4 bases, with 7 bases remaining between them. The germline gives CDR1 MNHNS, CDR2 SASEGT. This CDR3 comprises 10 residues. CDR3 nucleotides: TGTGCCACCGGTAGCTATGGCTACACCTTC. It encodes CATGSYGYTF.

The CDR3 DNA sequence: TGCAGCGGGGCTCTAGGGGATTACAATGAGCAGTTCTTC. The encoded protein is CSGALGDYNEQFF. The V and J genes are TRBV29-1 and TRBJ2-1, with D possibly being TRBD1 (5 bases). The length of the CDR3 is 13 residues. Per the germline V gene, CDR1 is SQVTM and CDR2 is ANQGSEA. V was pared by 7 bases and J by 4 bases, with 14 bases between.

This rearrangement joins TRBV19 to TRBJ2-1; 10 nucleotides match TRBD2. Germline trimming cut 6 bases from V and 9 bases from J; bases unmatched to any gene: 11. CDR1 is LNHDA and CDR2 is SQIVND in the germline V gene (reference sequence). The CDR3 sequence is 15 residues long. The CDR3 protein is CASSQREGHPIEQFF. CDR3 DNA sequence: TGTGCCAGTAGCCAGCGGGAGGGCCATCCAATTGAGCAGTTCTTC.

This sequence joins TRBV29-1 and TRBJ2-1, with no clear D. Germline V gene data show CDR1 as SQVTM and CDR2 as ANQGSEA. V lost 4 bases to trimming and J lost 8 bases, with 9 bases between them. The CDR3 runs to 11 residues. As DNA, the CDR3 is TGCAGCGTTGCTAGTGGCTATGAGCAGTTCTTC. Translation: CSVASGYEQFF.

This clone came up once. The chain joins TRBV29-1 to TRBJ2-7, with D perhaps TRBD1 (5 bases). The CDR3 has 15 residues. Germline V gives CDR1 SQVTM, CDR2 ANQGSEA. The germline V and J ends were trimmed by 3 bases and 1 base, with 16 bases remaining between them. CDR3 DNA sequence: TGCAGCGTTGAGGCGGTGGGGAAGGGGTCCTACGAGCAGTACTTC. It is translated as CSVEAVGKGSYEQYF.

This chain uses TRBV19 with TRBJ1-2; no reliable D call. Deletions cut 8 bases from V and 4 bases from J, with 14 bases between. The CDR3 extends over 13 amino acids. Germline V lookup: CDR1 LNHDA, CDR2 SQIVND (reference sequence). CDR3 in DNA: TGTGCCAGTGGCCGGGAGGGCGTCTATGGCTACACCTTC. Encoded protein: CASGREGVYGYTF.

The chain links TRBV6-5 to TRBJ1-6, with unresolved D. Between the trimmed V and J ends, which lost 6 bases and 2 bases, there was a span of 8 bases. The CDR3 runs 14 residues. Germline V gene data show CDR1 as MNHEY and CDR2 as SVGAGI. The chain's CDR3 is CASSPSAYNSPLHF. CDR3 sequence (DNA): TGTGCCAGCAGCCCCAGCGCCTATAATTCACCCCTCCACTTT.

V and J are TRBV11-3 and TRBJ2-1; 11 bases fit TRBD1. This CDR3 region has 14 residues. With 4 bases clipped from V and 9 bases from J, the junction kept 5 bases outside the gene matches. CDR1 is SGHNT and CDR2 is YENEEA in the germline V gene. CDR3 sequence: CASSSGQGAAEQFF. Written as DNA, the CDR3 is TGTGCCAGCAGCTCCGGACAGGGGGCGGCTGAGCAGTTCTTC.

The chain carries TRBV7-9 and TRBJ2-3; 13 positions match TRBD2. Germline V lookup: CDR1 SEHNR, CDR2 FQNEAQ (reference sequence). The CDR3 has 18 amino acids. V lost 1 base to trimming and J lost 2 bases; unmatched junction nucleotides: 6. This CDR3 is CASSLVRLAGGPTDTQYF. The CDR3 nucleotides read TGTGCCAGCAGCTTAGTAAGACTAGCGGGGGGTCCCACAGATACGCAGTATTTT. The variable domain in full, with the rest retrieved from reference TRBV7-9 and TRBJ2-3, is DTGVSQNPRHKITKRGQNVTFRCDPISEHNRLYWYRQTLGQGPEFLTYFQNEAQLEKSRLLSDRFSAERPKGSFSTLEIQRTEQGDSAMYLCASSLVRLAGGPTDTQYFGPGTRLTVL.

This sequence joins TRBV5-1 and TRBJ2-1, with 9 bases identical to TRBD1. The CDR3 has 16 residues. The junction had 12 bases not matched to a gene; V was cut back by 2 bases and J by 9 bases. From germline, CDR1 is SGHRS and CDR2 YFSETQ. CDR3 DNA sequence: TGCGCCAGCAGCTTCAGGACAGGGGACTTTAACGGTGAGCAGTTCTTC. Its protein is CASSFRTGDFNGEQFF.